This T cell receptor (beta chain) is drawn from a study of cytomegalovirus exposure and HLA in healthy donors. Overall study findings and caveats: Presence/absence analyses assumed roughly uniform sequencing depth across donors.

The V segment lost 4 bases and the J segment 3 bases; nucleotides outside the gene matches: 3. Germline loops: CDR1 SGHDN, CDR2 FVKESK. The CDR3 sequence is 16 residues long. A multiplex PCR was run with 60 Vbeta primers and 13 Jbeta primers. TCRdb's table, derived via immunoSEQ multiplex PCR, lists solely in-frame clones and lacks some. The sample holds some 87,000 clones, over 70% seen once. In regard to this clone: Its antigen remains unknown.

It was healthy bone marrow donors who served as donors. The gene calls are TRBV14 and TRBJ2-2; 12 bases align to TRBD2. This receptor was taken from a middle-aged man in good health and CMV-seropositive. Sequenced sample: PBMCs. The CDR3 nucleotides read TGTGCCAGCAGCCCGGGGACTAGCGGGTACACCGGGGAGCTGTTTTTT. Amino acid sequence: CASSPGTSGYTGELFF.